Below, one T cell receptor beta chain is given with its context. The sample contains more than one DNA sequence encoding this CDR3. The study ran its PCR with 60 Vbeta and 13 Jbeta primers. Method: immunoSEQ multiplex PCR; TCRdb's copy keeps in-frame clones and lacks some. The sample records roughly 170,000 clones, about 73% being singletons. These data are taken from a study of cytomegalovirus exposure and HLA in healthy donors. Trimming took 1 base from V and 4 from J, leaving 5 bases between them. Looked up from germline, CDR1 is KGHSH and CDR2 is LQKENI. This CDR3 is 13 amino acids long. The chain employs TRBV18 and TRBJ1-3; D perhaps matches TRBD1 (5 bases). The clonotype was recovered from a woman between 45 and 60 years old in good health and CMV-seropositive. Material for sequencing was PBMCs. CDR3 in amino acids: CASSPQGGNTIYF. In DNA, the CDR3 is TGTGCCAGCTCACCACAGGGGGGAAACACCATATATTTT.